The text below deals with one TCR beta chain. Amplification used 60 Vbeta primers and 13 Jbeta primers. The data were produced by immunoSEQ multiplex PCR, yet TCRdb's version contains in-frame clones alone and is incomplete. The table includes just under 150,000 clones, roughly 80% detected once. The sample belongs to a study of cytomegalovirus exposure and HLA in healthy donors. The CDR3 totals 15 residues. Germline V gene data show CDR1 as MNHNY and CDR2 as SVGAGI (reference sequence). V was clipped by 0 bases and J by 8 bases; unmatched bases: 5. Sequenced input: PBMCs. This sequence joins TRBV6-6 and TRBJ2-1, with 9 bases that match TRBD2. This TCR was recovered from a woman in her twenties or thirties in good health and CMV-seronegative. The CDR3 region is CASSYSRVAGDEQFF. CDR3 bases: TGTGCCAGCAGTTACTCGAGGGTAGCGGGGGATGAGCAGTTCTTC.